These 3 T cell receptor beta chains were sequenced from one sample in a study of blood T cell repertoires in COVID-19. Here immunoSEQ multiplex PCR was the method, and the copy in TCRdb shows in-frame clones only, minus some. The sample consists of under 300,000 clones, approximately 85% of them appearing once. Sequenced input: peripheral blood. These receptors all stem from a human donor in a cohort sampled during active COVID-19.

To note about this clone: The sample carries other DNA sequences with the same CDR3. The V and J genes are TRBV3-1 (or the pseudogene TRBV3-2) and TRBJ1-1; tentatively, D is TRBD1 (5 bases). Looked up from germline, CDR1 is LGHDT and CDR2 is YNNKEL (reference sequence). The CDR3 covers 16 residues. Trimming took 0 bases from V and 3 from J, leaving 14 bases between them. Here the CDR3 DNA reads TGTGCCAGCAGCCAAGAGGGGGGTAGAGCTGACACTGAAGCTTTCTTT. It is translated as CASSQEGGRADTEAFF.

This chain links TRBV9 with TRBJ2-7; 9 bases are shared with TRBD1. Germline V gene sequence: CDR1 SGDLS, CDR2 YYNGEE. The V segment lost 2 bases and the J segment 5 bases; nucleotides outside the gene matches: 5. The CDR3 is made up of 14 amino acids. The CDR3 DNA reads as TGTGCCAGCAGCGTGGGGGACAGGGATCACGAGCAGTACTTC. It yields the protein CASSVGDRDHEQYF.

The chain uses TRBV5-4 and TRBJ2-7; D perhaps matches TRBD1 (6 bases). Trimming removed 0 bases from V and 5 bases from J, with 9 bases in between. This CDR3 spans 13 amino acids. Germline V lookup: CDR1 SGHNT, CDR2 YYREEE (reference sequence). The CDR3: CASSLAGAHEQYF. Written as DNA, the CDR3 is TGTGCCAGCAGCTTGGCAGGGGCCCACGAGCAGTACTTC.